The 27 T cell receptor beta chains in this list originate from one sample, sequenced in a study of cytomegalovirus exposure and HLA in healthy donors. The assay was immunoSEQ multiplex PCR, and TCRdb's table has in-frame clones only and misses some. The table has tens of thousands of clones, 85% to 95% seen once; the top ten hold about 1.4%. The sequenced material came from PBMCs. These receptor sequences come from a man younger than 35 in good health and CMV-seropositive.

J is TRBJ2-7 and V is TRBV28, with 7 nucleotides matching TRBD1. CDR1 is MDHEN, CDR2 SYDVKM, per germline. The CDR3 has 16 residues. V lost 4 bases to trimming and J lost 0 bases; unmatched junction nucleotides: 9. The CDR3 here is CASSSPWTGSSYEQYF. CDR3 sequence (DNA): TGTGCCAGCAGTTCCCCATGGACAGGTAGCTCCTACGAGCAGTACTTC.

The V gene is TRBV28, the J gene TRBJ2-2; D possibly corresponds to TRBD1 (7 bases). The CDR3 covers 16 residues. Trimming stripped 6 bases from V and 1 base from J, with 15 bases between. CDR1 and CDR2 from the germline V gene are MDHEN and SYDVKM. The CDR3 DNA is TGTGCCAGCAGACTGGGCGGGACAGAGAACACCGGGGAGCTGTTTTTT. As protein: CASRLGGTENTGELFF.

The V gene is TRBV5-1, the J gene TRBJ2-3, with TRBD2 matching over 7 bases. Germline CDR1 reads SGHRS; CDR2 reads YFSETQ. CDR3 length equals 16 residues. The trim removed 4 bases at V and 0 bases at J, leaving 8 bases unmatched. This CDR3 is CASSTSGKGSTDTQYF. In DNA form, the CDR3 reads TGCGCCAGCAGCACAAGCGGGAAGGGTAGCACAGATACGCAGTATTTT.

The chain employs TRBV4-2 and TRBJ1-5, with D maybe TRBD1 (6 bases). V was cut by 4 bases and J by 4 bases, with 11 bases left in between. The germline V gene encodes CDR1 LGHNA and CDR2 YNFKEQ. The CDR3 length is 14 residues. In DNA form, the CDR3 reads TGTGCCAGCAGCCCTATTACAGGGAATCAGCCCCAGCATTTT. Translated, it gives CASSPITGNQPQHF.

The chain carries TRBV30 and TRBJ2-3; D might be TRBD2 (5 bases). This CDR3 region has 12 residues. Per the germline V gene, CDR1 is GTSNPN and CDR2 is SVGIG (reference sequence). V lost 4 bases, J lost 3 bases, and 8 bases lay in between. CDR3 coding DNA: TGTGCCTGGACCCGGGGTACAGATACGCAGTATTTT. Protein product: CAWTRGTDTQYF.

The chain's CDR3 is CASSYSNLADTQYF. DNA for the CDR3: TGTGCCAGCAGTTACTCGAATCTAGCAGATACGCAGTATTTT. The chain is built from TRBV6-5 and TRBJ2-3; D gene unclear. CDR1 is MNHEY and CDR2 is SVGAGI in the germline V gene. V lost 0 bases to trimming and J lost 4 bases, with 8 bases between them. CDR3 length: 14 residues.

The chain links TRBV28 to TRBJ1-5; D may be TRBD1 (5 bases). The CDR3 extends over 15 amino acids. Germline assignment: CDR1 MDHEN and CDR2 SYDVKM. Trimming shortened V by 7 bases and J by 1 base, and 14 bases separated the two germline ends. The CDR3 sequence is CASNRLGESNQPQHF. For the CDR3, the DNA is TGTGCCAGCAACCGACTAGGGGAAAGCAATCAGCCCCAGCATTTT.

J is TRBJ2-1 and V is TRBV6-5; D not resolved. Germline lookup yields CDR1 MNHEY and CDR2 SVGAGI. There are 15 residues in the CDR3. With 0 bases removed from V and 4 bases from J, the gap between germline ends came to 10 bases. CDR3 residues: CASSYSVNTYNEQFF. DNA of the CDR3: TGTGCCAGCAGTTACTCAGTGAATACTTACAATGAGCAGTTCTTC.

The V call is TRBV6-4, the J call TRBJ2-3; D not resolved. Germline CDR1 is MRHNA and CDR2 is SNTAGT. This CDR3 spans 13 amino acids. Trimming removed 4 bases at V and 1 base at J, with 6 bases between. CDR3 DNA: TGTGCCAGCAGTGTCCAGGGCACAGATACGCAGTATTTT. As protein: CASSVQGTDTQYF.

The chain couples TRBV18 to TRBJ1-1; no firm D call. The germline gives CDR1 KGHSH, CDR2 LQKENI. Trimming shortened V by 2 bases and J by 11 bases, and 21 bases separated the two germline ends. The CDR3 loop spans 15 amino acids. The CDR3 loop is CASSPAGFSSAAAFF. The CDR3 DNA follows: TGTGCCAGCTCACCAGCCGGGTTTAGCTCCGCGGCGGCTTTCTTT.

The rearrangement uses TRBV5-1 and TRBJ2-7, with a weak D call TRBD2 (6 bases). The length of the CDR3 is 15 residues. The ends were cut back, 1 base at V and 3 bases at J, with 14 bases in the middle. Per the germline V gene, CDR1 is SGHRS and CDR2 is YFSETQ. The chain's CDR3 is CASSLNIAGNYEQYF. The DNA for the CDR3 is TGCGCCAGCAGCTTGAATATCGCGGGAAACTACGAGCAGTACTTC. Supplemented by reference TRBV5-1 and TRBJ2-7, the full variable domain reads KAGVTQTPRYLIKTRGQQVTLSCSPISGHRSVSWYQQTPGQGLQFLFEYFSETQRNKGNFPGRFSGRQFSNSRSEMNVSTLELGDSALYLCASSLNIAGNYEQYFGPGTRLTVT.

This chain links TRBV2 with TRBJ2-5; perhaps TRBD2 as D (7 bases). Germline V gives CDR1 SNHLY, CDR2 FYNNEI. This CDR3 contains 14 residues. The V and J ends lost 7 bases and 5 bases respectively, with 17 bases between them. CDR3 loop: CASTLGGGRETQYF. DNA for the CDR3: TGTGCCAGCACCCTAGGGGGGGGACGGGAGACCCAGTACTTC.

The genes are TRBV5-4 and TRBJ2-2; D remains unclear. Per the germline V gene, CDR1 is SGHNT and CDR2 is YYREEE (reference sequence). This CDR3 region has 12 residues. V gave up 4 bases and J gave up 4 bases, with 5 bases separating them. This CDR3 is CASSEATGELFF. CDR3 bases: TGTGCCAGCAGCGAAGCCACCGGGGAGCTGTTTTTT.

This clone was seen a few times. V gene TRBV27 combines with J gene TRBJ1-5, with TRBD1 matching 7 bases. Germline trimming cut 3 bases from V and 4 bases from J; bases unmatched to any gene: 6. The CDR3 is made up of 15 amino acids. Germline lookup yields CDR1 MNHEY and CDR2 SMNVEV (reference sequence). The CDR3 coding sequence is TGTGCCAGCAGTTTGTACGGGACAGTAAATCAGCCCCAGCATTTT. Amino acids: CASSLYGTVNQPQHF.

The V call is TRBV5-1, the J call TRBJ1-1; 7 nucleotides align to TRBD1. Germline trimming cut 4 bases from V and 0 bases from J; bases unmatched to any gene: 6. This CDR3 comprises 15 residues. Per the germline V gene, CDR1 is SGHRS and CDR2 is YFSETQ. This CDR3 reads CASSNSGQMNTEAFF. The CDR3 nucleotides are TGCGCCAGCAGCAACTCGGGACAGATGAACACTGAAGCTTTCTTT. Full variable domain (remainder filled in from reference TRBV5-1 and TRBJ1-1): KAGVTQTPRYLIKTRGQQVTLSCSPISGHRSVSWYQQTPGQGLQFLFEYFSETQRNKGNFPGRFSGRQFSNSRSEMNVSTLELGDSALYLCASSNSGQMNTEAFFGQGTRLTVV.

This chain connects TRBV9 to TRBJ2-1; TRBD2 agrees at 8 bases. After removal of 4 bases from V and 2 bases from J, the junction contained 5 bases not matched to a gene. CDR3 length: 15 residues. Per germline, CDR1 SGDLS and CDR2 YYNGEE. DNA for the CDR3: TGTGCCAGCAGCCCTCGGGGGGGTACCTACAATGAGCAGTTCTTC. Its translation: CASSPRGGTYNEQFF.

V is TRBV6-6 and J is TRBJ1-1, with D possibly TRBD1 on 6 matching bases. Trimming left V 2 bases short and J 3 bases short, with 7 bases between. Germline CDR1 reads MNHNY; CDR2 reads SVGAGI (reference sequence). CDR3 size: 13 residues. CDR3 residues: CASSYGQYTEAFF. CDR3 bases: TGTGCCAGCAGTTACGGACAGTACACTGAAGCTTTCTTT.

The rearrangement joins TRBV30 to TRBJ2-3, with TRBD2 as a possible D gene (5 bases). V was clipped by 3 bases and J by 4 bases, with 17 bases between them. Per the germline V gene, CDR1 is GTSNPN and CDR2 is SVGIG (reference sequence). The CDR3 is 15 amino acids. This CDR3 reads CAWSDALGASDTQYF. DNA of the CDR3: TGTGCCTGGAGCGACGCACTAGGAGCTTCAGATACGCAGTATTTT.

V is TRBV25-1 and J is TRBJ2-5; 10 nucleotides line up with TRBD2. V shed 3 bases, J shed 4 bases, and the junction held 2 bases outside the gene matches. The CDR3 covers 14 residues. CDR1 and CDR2 (germline): MGHDK, SYGVNS. The CDR3 sequence: CASSDRLAGETQYF. Written as DNA, the CDR3 is TGTGCCAGCAGTGATAGACTAGCGGGAGAGACCCAGTACTTC.

The chain couples TRBV9 to TRBJ1-2; 8 nucleotides agree with TRBD1. Germline-derived CDR1 and CDR2 are SGDLS and YYNGEE. The ends lost 3 bases at V and 4 bases at J; junction bases unmatched: 5. This CDR3 has 14 residues. The CDR3 DNA reads TGTGCCAGCAGCGGGAGGACAGGGTTCTATGGCTACACCTTC. Amino acids: CASSGRTGFYGYTF.

The table lists this clone with a count of one. The chain recombines TRBV28 with TRBJ1-5, with D tentatively TRBD1 (6 bases). The germline gives CDR1 MDHEN, CDR2 SYDVKM. The CDR3 totals 15 residues. V lost 5 bases to trimming and J lost 9 bases, with 20 bases between them. CDR3 in DNA: TGTGCCAGCAGTAGGGGCACAGGGCTATATCGGCCCCAGCATTTT. Protein product: CASSRGTGLYRPQHF.

The chain has TRBV6-1 and TRBJ2-3, with 9 bases aligning to TRBD2. Germline CDR1 reads MNHNS; CDR2 reads SASEGT. The CDR3 contains 16 residues. The V and J ends lost 4 bases and 5 bases, in that order; junction bases with no gene match: 10. The CDR3 loop is CASSVATSGVGDTQYF. CDR3 bases: TGTGCCAGCAGTGTAGCGACTAGCGGAGTCGGAGATACGCAGTATTTT.

The V gene is TRBV5-8, the J gene TRBJ2-1, with D possibly matching TRBD2 (6 bases). CDR3 length: 15 residues. V lost 1 base to trimming and J lost 0 bases, with 8 bases between them. Germline V CDR1 and CDR2: SGHTS, YDEGEE. The CDR3 loop reads CASSLRESSYNEQFF. CDR3 coding DNA: TGTGCCAGCAGCTTGCGGGAGAGCTCCTACAATGAGCAGTTCTTC.

The chain employs TRBV7-3 and TRBJ1-2; D is perhaps TRBD1 (6 bases). Trimming shortened V by 5 bases and J by 7 bases, and 14 bases separated the two germline ends. CDR3 size: 13 residues. Germline CDR1 and CDR2: SGHTA and FQGTGA. The CDR3 protein is CASSEQGSTGYTF. For the CDR3, the DNA is TGTGCCAGCAGCGAACAGGGTTCAACTGGCTACACCTTC.

The chain has TRBV2 and TRBJ2-5; 10 nucleotides match TRBD2. The CDR3 is 14 amino acids. V shed 8 bases, J shed 7 bases, and the junction held 10 bases outside the gene matches. Germline loops: CDR1 SNHLY, CDR2 FYNNEI. The CDR3 region is CASQREGGEGTQYF. DNA for the CDR3: TGTGCCAGCCAGCGGGAGGGGGGCGAAGGGACCCAGTACTTC.

The gene calls are TRBV5-1 and TRBJ2-2; 8 positions match TRBD1. The germline gives CDR1 SGHRS, CDR2 YFSETQ. The CDR3 has 17 residues. The ends lost 0 bases at V and 6 bases at J; junction bases unmatched: 10. The CDR3 region is CASSLAWTGNLAGELFF. The CDR3 DNA reads TGCGCCAGCAGCTTGGCCTGGACAGGGAATTTGGCCGGGGAGCTGTTTTTT.

The chain couples TRBV19 to TRBJ1-3; D is ambiguous. The germline CDR1 and CDR2 sequences are LNHDA and SQIVND (reference sequence). Trimming removed 7 bases at V and 0 bases at J, with 10 bases between. The CDR3 runs to 14 residues. The CDR3 loop reads CASMGSNSGNTIYF. The CDR3 region has the DNA TGTGCCAGTATGGGCAGTAACTCTGGAAACACCATATATTTT.